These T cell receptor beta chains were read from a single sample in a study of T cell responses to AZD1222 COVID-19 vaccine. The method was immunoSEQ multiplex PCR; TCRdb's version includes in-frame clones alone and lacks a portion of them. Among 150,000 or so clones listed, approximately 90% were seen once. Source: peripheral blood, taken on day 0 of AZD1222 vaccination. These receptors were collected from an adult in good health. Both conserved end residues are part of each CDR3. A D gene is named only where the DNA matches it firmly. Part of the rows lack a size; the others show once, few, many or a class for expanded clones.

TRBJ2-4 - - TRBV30 CAWSSNEGNIQYF TGTGCCTGGAGTTCCAATGAAGGGAACATTCAGTACTTC
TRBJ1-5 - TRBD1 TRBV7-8 CASSETDRRDDQPQHF TGTGCCAGCAGCGAGACGGACAGGAGGGATGATCAGCCCCAGCATTTT
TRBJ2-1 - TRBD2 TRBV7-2 CASSLGRAGWEQFF TGTGCCAGCAGCTTAGGAAGAGCGGGGTGGGAGCAGTTCTTC
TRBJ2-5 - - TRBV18 CASSPRRYQETQYF TGTGCCAGCTCACCAAGACGGTACCAAGAGACCCAGTACTTC
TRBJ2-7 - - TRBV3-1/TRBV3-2 CASSHSEGNEQYF TGTGCCAGCAGCCACTCAGAGGGAAACGAGCAGTACTTC
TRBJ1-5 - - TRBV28 CASSKGGSNQPQHF TGTGCCAGCAGCAAGGGGGGAAGCAATCAGCCCCAGCATTTT
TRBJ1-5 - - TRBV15 CATSRLKGLGQPQHF TGTGCCACCAGCAGACTCAAGGGGCTAGGACAGCCCCAGCATTTT
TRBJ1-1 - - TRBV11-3 CASSLAPVNRDRTEAFF TGTGCCAGCAGCTTAGCCCCGGTAAACAGGGATCGGACTGAAGCTTTCTTT
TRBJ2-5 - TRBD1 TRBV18 CASSPRPDRGKYF TGTGCCAGCTCACCACGACCAGACAGGGGGAAGTACTTC
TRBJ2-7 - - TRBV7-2 CASSLSGYEQYF TGTGCCAGCAGCTTATCGGGTTACGAGCAGTACTTC
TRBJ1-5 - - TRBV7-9 CASSLANSNQPQHF TGTGCCAGCAGCTTAGCGAATAGCAATCAGCCCCAGCATTTT
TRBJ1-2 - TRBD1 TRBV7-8 CASSLDRDRLNYGYTF TGTGCCAGCAGCTTAGACCGGGACAGATTAAACTATGGCTACACCTTC
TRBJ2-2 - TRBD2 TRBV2 CASRGLAAAGELFF TGTGCCAGCAGGGGACTAGCGGCCGCCGGGGAGCTGTTTTTT
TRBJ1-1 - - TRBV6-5 CASCRQRNTEAFF TGTGCCAGTTGCCGGCAGCGGAACACTGAAGCTTTCTTT
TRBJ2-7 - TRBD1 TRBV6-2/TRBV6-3 CASSYSGQGKATYEQYF TGTGCCAGCAGTTACTCGGGACAGGGGAAGGCTACCTACGAGCAGTACTTC
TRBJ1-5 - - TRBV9 CASSTYTGPQHF TGTGCCAGCAGCACCTATACGGGGCCCCAGCATTTT
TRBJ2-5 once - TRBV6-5 CASSENRSPETQYF TGTGCCAGCAGCGAGAACCGAAGCCCTGAGACCCAGTACTTC
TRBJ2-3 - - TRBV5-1 CASSRPEEGDTQYF TGCGCCAGCAGCCGGCCGGAAGAGGGAGATACGCAGTATTTT
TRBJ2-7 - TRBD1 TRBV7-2 CASSLTGTEQYF TGTGCCAGCAGCTTGACAGGGACCGAGCAGTACTTC
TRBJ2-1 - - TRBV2 CASSGYVLGVSYNEQFF TGTGCCAGCAGCGGATACGTACTAGGGGTATCCTACAATGAGCAGTTCTTC
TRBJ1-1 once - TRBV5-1 CASSGTGYGGTWRGTEAFF TGCGCCAGCAGCGGTACAGGGTATGGGGGGACTTGGAGGGGCACTGAAGCTTTCTTT
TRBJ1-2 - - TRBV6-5 CASSYSTASNYGYTF TGTGCCAGCAGTTACTCGACAGCTTCTAACTATGGCTACACCTTC
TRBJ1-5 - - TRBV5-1 CASSLGVNQPQHF TGCGCCAGCAGCTTGGGGGTCAATCAGCCCCAGCATTTT
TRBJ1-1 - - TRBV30 CAWTFRPSGLAFF TGTGCCTGGACTTTCCGCCCTTCGGGGTTGGCTTTCTTT
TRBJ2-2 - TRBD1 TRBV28 CASSLEFHRQGGMPGELFF TGTGCCAGCAGTTTAGAGTTTCATCGACAGGGGGGGATGCCCGGGGAGCTGTTTTTT
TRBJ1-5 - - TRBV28 CASSLSHQPQHF TGTGCCAGCAGTTTATCCCATCAGCCCCAGCATTTT
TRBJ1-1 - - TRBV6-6 CASGARSTEAFF TGTGCCAGCGGGGCGCGTTCCACTGAAGCTTTCTTT
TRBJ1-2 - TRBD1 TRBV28 CASSRPDRANYGYTF TGTGCCAGCAGTCGCCCGGACAGGGCAAACTATGGCTACACCTTC
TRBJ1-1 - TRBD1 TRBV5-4 CASSSGGEGMNTEAFF TGTGCCAGCAGCTCAGGGGGAGAGGGAATGAACACTGAAGCTTTCTTT
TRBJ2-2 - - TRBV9 CASSVEDSPTGELFF TGTGCCAGCAGCGTAGAAGACAGTCCTACCGGGGAGCTGTTTTTT
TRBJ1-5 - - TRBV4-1 CASSPRQNSNQPQHF TGCGCCAGCAGCCCTCGACAGAATAGCAATCAGCCCCAGCATTTT
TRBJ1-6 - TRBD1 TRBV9 CASSVCDRGNSPLHF TGTGCCAGCAGCGTATGTGACAGGGGAAACTCACCCCTCCACTTT
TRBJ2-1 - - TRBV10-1 CASSAHLHRVRYNEQFF TGCGCCAGCAGCGCCCACCTCCACAGGGTACGCTACAATGAGCAGTTCTTC
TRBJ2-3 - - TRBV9 CASSVRAAHTDTQYF TGTGCCAGCAGCGTAAGAGCGGCGCACACAGATACGCAGTATTTT
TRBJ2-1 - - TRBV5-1 CASRFTSNQFNEQFF TGCGCCAGCAGGTTTACTAGTAATCAGTTCAATGAGCAGTTCTTC
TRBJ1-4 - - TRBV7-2 CASSTFGGELFF TGTGCCAGCAGCACCTTTGGGGGGGAACTGTTTTTT
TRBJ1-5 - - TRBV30 CAWGLRGNQPQHF TGTGCCTGGGGCCTGAGGGGCAATCAGCCCCAGCATTTT
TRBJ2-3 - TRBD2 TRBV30 CVTRLAGGTDTQYF TGTGTGACGAGGCTAGCGGGGGGCACAGATACGCAGTATTTT
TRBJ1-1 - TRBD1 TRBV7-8 CASSFDRAMNTEAFF TGTGCCAGCAGTTTCGACAGGGCTATGAACACTGAAGCTTTCTTT
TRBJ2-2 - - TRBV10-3 CAISVVRATNTGELFF TGTGCCATCAGTGTCGTCAGGGCCACGAACACCGGGGAGCTGTTTTTT
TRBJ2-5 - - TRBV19 CASSARDSGTVETQYF TGTGCCAGTAGTGCGCGGGACAGTGGGACCGTGGAGACCCAGTACTTC
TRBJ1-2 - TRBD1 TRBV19 CASSRPQDRASGYTF TGTGCCAGTAGTCGCCCCCAGGACAGGGCCTCCGGCTACACCTTC
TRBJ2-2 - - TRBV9 CASSYGLTNTGELFF TGTGCCAGCAGTTACGGACTGACAAACACCGGGGAGCTGTTTTTT
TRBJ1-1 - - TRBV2 CASSYESNTEAFF TGTGCCAGCAGCTACGAGTCGAACACTGAAGCTTTCTTT
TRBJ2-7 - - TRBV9 CASSVGSGVQTYEQYF TGTGCCAGCAGCGTAGGATCGGGGGTTCAAACTTACGAGCAGTACTTC
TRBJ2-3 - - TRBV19 CASSIGALGASTDTQYF TGTGCCAGTAGTATAGGGGCCCTGGGGGCTAGCACAGATACGCAGTATTTT
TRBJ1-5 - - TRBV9 CASSVDAMYQPQHF TGTGCCAGCAGCGTAGATGCCATGTATCAGCCCCAGCATTTT
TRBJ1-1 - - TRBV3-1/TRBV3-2 CASSQGGRGAFF TGTGCCAGCAGCCAAGGGGGTAGAGGAGCTTTCTTT
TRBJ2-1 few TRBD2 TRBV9 CASSLGRGTSDATEQFF TGTGCCAGCAGCCTGGGGCGGGGGACTAGTGATGCGACTGAGCAGTTCTTC
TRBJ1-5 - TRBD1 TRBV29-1 CSVATGAGSNQPQHF TGCAGCGTCGCCACAGGGGCGGGTAGCAATCAGCCCCAGCATTTT
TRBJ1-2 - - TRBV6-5 CASTQSTNYGYTF TGTGCCAGCACTCAGTCCACTAACTATGGCTACACCTTC
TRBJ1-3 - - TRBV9 CASSPNHGPGDTIYF TGTGCCAGCAGCCCCAACCACGGACCTGGGGACACCATATATTTT
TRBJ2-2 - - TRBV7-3 CASSELDGELFF TGTGCCAGCAGCGAACTAGACGGGGAGCTGTTTTTT
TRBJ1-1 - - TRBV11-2 CASSLAGEAFF TGTGCCAGCAGCTTAGCAGGGGAAGCTTTCTTT
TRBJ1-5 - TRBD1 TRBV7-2 CASSWDRAQPQHF TGTGCCAGCAGCTGGGACAGGGCTCAGCCCCAGCATTTT